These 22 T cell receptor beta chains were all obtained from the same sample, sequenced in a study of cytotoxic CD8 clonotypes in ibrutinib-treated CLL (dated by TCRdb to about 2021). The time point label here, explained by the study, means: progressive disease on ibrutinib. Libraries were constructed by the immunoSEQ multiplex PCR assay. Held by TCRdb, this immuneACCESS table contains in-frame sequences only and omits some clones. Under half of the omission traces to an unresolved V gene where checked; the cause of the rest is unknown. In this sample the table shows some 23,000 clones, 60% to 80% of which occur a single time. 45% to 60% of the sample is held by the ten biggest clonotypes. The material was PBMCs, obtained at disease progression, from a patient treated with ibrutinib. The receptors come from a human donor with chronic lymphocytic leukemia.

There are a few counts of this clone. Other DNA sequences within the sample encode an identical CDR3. DNA of the CDR3: TGTGCCAGCAGTCCAGGGAACACTGAAGCTTTCTTT. It encodes CASSPGNTEAFF. The rearrangement joins TRBV6-5 to TRBJ1-1, with D unclear. Trimming removed 5 bases from V and 1 base from J, with 5 bases in between. The CDR3 has 12 residues. Germline V gene lookup returns CDR1 MNHEY and CDR2 SVGAGI.

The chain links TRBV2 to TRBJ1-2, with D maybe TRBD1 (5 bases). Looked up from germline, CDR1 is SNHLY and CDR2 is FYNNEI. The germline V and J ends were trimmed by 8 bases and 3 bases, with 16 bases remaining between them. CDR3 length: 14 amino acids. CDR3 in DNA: TGTGCCAGCGGAGGTTCGGGGCGCGACTATGGCTACACCTTC. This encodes CASGGSGRDYGYTF.

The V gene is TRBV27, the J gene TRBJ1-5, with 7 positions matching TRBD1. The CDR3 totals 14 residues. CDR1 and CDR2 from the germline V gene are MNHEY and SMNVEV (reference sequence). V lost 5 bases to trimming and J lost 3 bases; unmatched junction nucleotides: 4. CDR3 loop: CASSTQGPNQPQHF. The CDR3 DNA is TGTGCCAGCAGTACACAGGGGCCCAATCAGCCCCAGCATTTT.

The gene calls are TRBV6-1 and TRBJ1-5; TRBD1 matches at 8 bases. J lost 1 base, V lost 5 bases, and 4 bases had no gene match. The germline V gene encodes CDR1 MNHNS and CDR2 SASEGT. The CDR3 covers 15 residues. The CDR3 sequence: CASSPDRVSNQPQHF. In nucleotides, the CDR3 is TGTGCCAGCAGTCCGGACAGGGTAAGCAATCAGCCCCAGCATTTT.

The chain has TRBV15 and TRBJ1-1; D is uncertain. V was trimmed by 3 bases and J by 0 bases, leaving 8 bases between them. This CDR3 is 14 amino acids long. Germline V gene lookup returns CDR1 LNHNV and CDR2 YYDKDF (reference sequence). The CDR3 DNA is TGTGCCACCAGCAGGGACGGGGTGAACACTGAAGCTTTCTTT. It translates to CATSRDGVNTEAFF.

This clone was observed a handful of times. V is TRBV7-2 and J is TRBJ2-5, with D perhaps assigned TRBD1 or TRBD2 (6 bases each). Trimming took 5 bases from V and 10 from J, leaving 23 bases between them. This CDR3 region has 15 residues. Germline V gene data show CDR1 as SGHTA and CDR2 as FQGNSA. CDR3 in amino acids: CASSPPTQGGTNQYF. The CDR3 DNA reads TGTGCCAGCAGCCCTCCGACTCAAGGGGGGACGAACCAGTACTTC.

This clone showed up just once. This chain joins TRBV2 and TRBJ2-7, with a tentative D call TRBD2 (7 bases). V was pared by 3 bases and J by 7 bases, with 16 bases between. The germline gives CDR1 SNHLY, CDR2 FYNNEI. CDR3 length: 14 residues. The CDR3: CASSEGRGGLEQYF. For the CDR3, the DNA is TGTGCCAGCAGTGAGGGAAGGGGGGGCCTAGAGCAGTACTTC.

DNA of the CDR3: TGTGCCAGCAGCTCGACAGGGGGCAGGAATTCACCCCTCCACTTT. It codes for CASSSTGGRNSPLHF. The J gene is TRBJ1-6, the V gene TRBV5-6, with TRBD1 matching over 10 bases. The J segment lost 7 bases and the V segment lost 3 bases, leaving 4 bases of the junction unmatched. Germline values: CDR1 SGHDT, CDR2 YYEEEE. The CDR3 extends over 15 amino acids.

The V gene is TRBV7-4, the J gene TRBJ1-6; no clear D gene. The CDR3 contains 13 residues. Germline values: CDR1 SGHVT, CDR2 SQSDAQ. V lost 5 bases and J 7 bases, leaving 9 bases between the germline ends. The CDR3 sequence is CASSVRNNSPLHF. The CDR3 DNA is TGTGCCAGCAGCGTCCGGAACAATTCACCCCTCCACTTT. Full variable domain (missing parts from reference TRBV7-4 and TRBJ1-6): GAGVSQSPRYKVAKRGRDVALRCDSISGHVTLYWYRQTLGQGSEVLTYSQSDAQRDKSGRPSGRFSAERPERSVSTLKIQRTEQGDSAVYLCASSVRNNSPLHFGNGTRLTVT.

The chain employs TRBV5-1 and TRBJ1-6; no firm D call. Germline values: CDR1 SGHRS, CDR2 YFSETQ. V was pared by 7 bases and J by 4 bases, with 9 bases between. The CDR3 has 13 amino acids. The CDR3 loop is CASAEKYNSPLHF. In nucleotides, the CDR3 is TGCGCCAGCGCTGAGAAATATAATTCACCCCTCCACTTT.

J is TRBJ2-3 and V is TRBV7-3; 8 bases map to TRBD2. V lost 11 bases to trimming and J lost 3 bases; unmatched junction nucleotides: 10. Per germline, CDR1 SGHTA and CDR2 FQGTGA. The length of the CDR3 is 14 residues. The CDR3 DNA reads TGTGCCGGCCCGAGCGGGGGAGGGACAGATACGCAGTATTTT. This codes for CAGPSGGGTDTQYF.

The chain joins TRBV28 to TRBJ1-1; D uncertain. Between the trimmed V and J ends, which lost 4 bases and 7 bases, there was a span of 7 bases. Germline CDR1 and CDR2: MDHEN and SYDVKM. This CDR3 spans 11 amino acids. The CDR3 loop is CASSSDLEAFF. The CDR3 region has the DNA TGTGCCAGCAGTTCTGATCTTGAAGCTTTCTTT.

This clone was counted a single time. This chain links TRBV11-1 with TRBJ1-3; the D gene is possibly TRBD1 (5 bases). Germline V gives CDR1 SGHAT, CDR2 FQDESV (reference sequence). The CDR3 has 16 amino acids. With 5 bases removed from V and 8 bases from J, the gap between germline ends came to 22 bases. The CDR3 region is CASSRPRGQRGDTIYF. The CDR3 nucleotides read TGTGCCAGCAGCCGGCCGAGGGGCCAACGCGGGGACACCATATATTTT.

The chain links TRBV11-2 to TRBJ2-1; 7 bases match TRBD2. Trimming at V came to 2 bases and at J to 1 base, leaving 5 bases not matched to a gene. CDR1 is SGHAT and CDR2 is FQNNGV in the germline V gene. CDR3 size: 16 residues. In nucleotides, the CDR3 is TGTGCCAGCAGCTTACAGCGGGGACGGTCCTACAATGAGCAGTTCTTC. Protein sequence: CASSLQRGRSYNEQFF.

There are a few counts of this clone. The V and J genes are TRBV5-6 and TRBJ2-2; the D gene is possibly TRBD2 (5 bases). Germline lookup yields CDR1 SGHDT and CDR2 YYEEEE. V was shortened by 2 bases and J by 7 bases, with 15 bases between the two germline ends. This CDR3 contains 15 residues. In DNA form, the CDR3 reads TGTGCCAGCAGCTTTGGCGGGTCCACCATCGGGGAGCTGTTTTTT. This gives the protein CASSFGGSTIGELFF.

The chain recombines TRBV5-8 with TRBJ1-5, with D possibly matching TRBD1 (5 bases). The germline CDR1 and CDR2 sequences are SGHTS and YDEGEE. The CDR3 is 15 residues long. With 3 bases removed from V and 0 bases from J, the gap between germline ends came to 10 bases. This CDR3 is CASSSTDYSNQPQHF. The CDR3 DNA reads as TGTGCCAGCAGCTCGACAGATTATAGCAATCAGCCCCAGCATTTT.

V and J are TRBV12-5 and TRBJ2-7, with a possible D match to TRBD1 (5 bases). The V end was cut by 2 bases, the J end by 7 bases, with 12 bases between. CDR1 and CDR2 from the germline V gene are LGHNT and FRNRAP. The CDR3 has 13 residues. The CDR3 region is CASGLPISGEQYF. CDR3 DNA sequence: TGTGCTAGTGGTTTGCCTATTTCAGGGGAGCAGTACTTC.

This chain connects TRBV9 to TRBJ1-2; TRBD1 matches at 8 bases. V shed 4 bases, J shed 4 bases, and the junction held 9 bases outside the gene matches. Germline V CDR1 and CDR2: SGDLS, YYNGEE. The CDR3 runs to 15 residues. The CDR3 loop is CASSTGQGGTYGYTF. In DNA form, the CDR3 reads TGTGCCAGCAGCACCGGACAGGGAGGGACCTATGGCTACACCTTC.

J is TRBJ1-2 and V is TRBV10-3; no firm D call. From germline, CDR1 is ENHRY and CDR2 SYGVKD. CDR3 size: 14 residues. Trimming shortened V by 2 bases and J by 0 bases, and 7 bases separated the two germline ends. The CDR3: CAISERQANYGYTF. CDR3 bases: TGTGCCATCAGTGAGAGGCAGGCTAACTATGGCTACACCTTC.

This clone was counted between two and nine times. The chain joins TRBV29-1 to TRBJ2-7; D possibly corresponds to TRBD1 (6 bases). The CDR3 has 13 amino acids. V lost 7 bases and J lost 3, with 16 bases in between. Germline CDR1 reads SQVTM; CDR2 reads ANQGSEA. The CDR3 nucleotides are TGCAGCGCCTCAGGGGCGCCTTACTACGAGCAGTACTTC. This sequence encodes CSASGAPYYEQYF.

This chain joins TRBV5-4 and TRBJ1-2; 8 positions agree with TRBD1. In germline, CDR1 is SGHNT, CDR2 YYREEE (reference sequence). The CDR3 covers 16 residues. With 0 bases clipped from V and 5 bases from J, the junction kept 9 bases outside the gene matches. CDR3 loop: CASSLDRPGGPYGYTF. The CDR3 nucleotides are TGTGCCAGCAGCTTGGACCGGCCAGGGGGCCCATATGGCTACACCTTC.

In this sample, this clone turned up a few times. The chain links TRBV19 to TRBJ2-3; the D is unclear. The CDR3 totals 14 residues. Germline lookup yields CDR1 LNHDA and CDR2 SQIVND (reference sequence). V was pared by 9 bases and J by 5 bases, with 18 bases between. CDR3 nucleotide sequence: TGTGCCAGCAGACAATTCTCAACAGTAGATACGCAGTATTTT. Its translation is CASRQFSTVDTQYF. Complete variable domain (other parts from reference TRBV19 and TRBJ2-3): DGGITQSPKYLFRKEGQNVTLSCEQNLNHDAMYWYRQDPGQGLRLIYYSQIVNDFQKGDIAEGYSVSREKKESFPLTVTSAQKNPTAFYLCASRQFSTVDTQYFGPGTRLTVL.